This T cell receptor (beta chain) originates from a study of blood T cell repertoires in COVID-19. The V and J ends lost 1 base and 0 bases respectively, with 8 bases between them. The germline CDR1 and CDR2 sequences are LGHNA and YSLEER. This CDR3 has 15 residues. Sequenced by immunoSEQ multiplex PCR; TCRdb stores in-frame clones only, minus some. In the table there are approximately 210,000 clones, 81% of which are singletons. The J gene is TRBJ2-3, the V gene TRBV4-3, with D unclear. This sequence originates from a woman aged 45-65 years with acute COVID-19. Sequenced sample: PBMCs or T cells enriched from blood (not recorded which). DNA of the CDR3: TGCGCCAGCAGCCAAGCGGTCCGAAGCACAGATACGCAGTATTTT. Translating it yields CASSQAVRSTDTQYF.